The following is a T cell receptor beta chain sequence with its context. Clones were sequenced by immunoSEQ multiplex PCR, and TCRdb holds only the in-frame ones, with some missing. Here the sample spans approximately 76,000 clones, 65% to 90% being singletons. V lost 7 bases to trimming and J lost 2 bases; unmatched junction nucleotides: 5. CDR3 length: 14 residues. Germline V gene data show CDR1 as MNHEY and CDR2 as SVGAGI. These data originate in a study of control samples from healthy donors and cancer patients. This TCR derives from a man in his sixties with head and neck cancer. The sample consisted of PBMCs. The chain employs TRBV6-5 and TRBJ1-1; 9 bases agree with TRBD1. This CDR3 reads CASIQQGANTEAFF. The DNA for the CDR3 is TGTGCCAGCATCCAACAGGGGGCCAACACTGAAGCTTTCTTT.